A single TCR beta chain is shown here with its context. The sample belongs to a study of cytomegalovirus exposure and HLA in healthy donors. The table came from immunoSEQ multiplex PCR; TCRdb's copy has only in-frame clones and leaves some out. This sample yields approximately 160,000 clones, of which 80% to 90% are seen a single time; about 5.8% belongs to the top ten. CDR1 is SGHDN and CDR2 is FVKESK in the germline V gene. Trimming cost V 1 base and J 4 bases, with 13 bases left between them. The CDR3 covers 15 residues. The rearrangement links TRBV14 to TRBJ1-1; D possibly corresponds to TRBD1 (6 bases). The sequenced material came from PBMCs. The source is a woman aged 25-40 years in good health and CMV-seronegative. DNA for the CDR3: TGTGCCAGCAGCCAAGGCAGGGGTTTCGGCACTGAAGCTTTCTTT. The encoded protein is CASSQGRGFGTEAFF.